What follows describes a single TCR beta chain. These data come from a study of T cell changes during pregnancy in multiple sclerosis. Germline-derived CDR1 and CDR2 are SNHLY and FYNNEI. J gave up 6 bases and V 5 bases, and 6 bases lay outside the gene matches. The CDR3 spans 15 residues. Profiled with immunoSEQ multiplex PCR; TCRdb holds only in-frame clones, not every one. The top ten hold just over 0.4% of the sample, which has 30,000 to 45,000 clones, around 93% seen once. The sample consisted of CD4+ T cells from peripheral blood mononuclear cells, taken in the first trimester of pregnancy. J is TRBJ2-1 and V is TRBV2; 11 bases agree with TRBD2. The source is a female donor with multiple sclerosis, enrolled in a pregnancy study. CDR3 DNA sequence: TGTGCCAGCAGTTTAGCGGGAGGGCCGACCAATGAGCAGTTCTTC. Translated: CASSLAGGPTNEQFF.